This T cell receptor beta chain was identified during a study of T cell repertoires in cytomegalovirus infection. About the research overall: Public TCR beta signatures indicated both CMV infection and matching HLA type. Study-wide points: The cumulative frequency of public TCR beta families distinguished individuals who carried CMV together with the relevant HLA. The response measured ex vivo was dominated by TCR beta clonotypes (HLA-C-restricted and CMV-specific).

With regard to this clonotype: What it recognizes is unknown.

TCRdb redid the calling of the reads with MiXCR, one entry per CDR3 protein. The top ten clones hold 48% of a sample with a few hundred thousand distinct CDR3 sequences, around two fifths of them seen once. This CDR3 is 13 amino acids long. Looked up from germline, CDR1 is SGHAT and CDR2 is FQNNGV. Germline trimming cut 7 bases from V and 6 bases from J; bases unmatched to any gene: 8. The sequence was obtained from a human donor in good health (CMV status not recorded). Some clones in this sample may be carry-over from other donors' samples. The sample was cultured PBMCs, taken from culture after CMV antigen stimulation. V usage is TRBV11-2 and J usage is TRBJ2-7, with 8 bases identical to TRBD2. The chain's CDR3 is CASTGGLASEQYF. In DNA, the CDR3 is TGTGCCAGCACAGGCGGACTAGCTAGCGAGCAGTACTTC.